This T cell receptor (beta chain) is from a study of blood T cell repertoires in COVID-19. Using immunoSEQ multiplex PCR, the repertoire was profiled, and TCRdb retains in-frame clones only, with some absent. This table holds about 270,000 clones, roughly 86% found once. Trimming removed 6 bases at V and 3 bases at J, with 15 bases between. The CDR3 spans 15 residues. Germline V gives CDR1 SGHRS, CDR2 YFSETQ. Sample: PBMCs or T cells enriched from blood (not recorded which). The clonotype originates from a woman younger than 30 who had recovered from COVID-19. The chain couples TRBV5-1 to TRBJ2-2, with D perhaps TRBD2 (5 bases). The CDR3 coding sequence is TGCGCCAGCACCTCGCGGGCGGACTACACCGGGGAGCTGTTTTTT. Residues: CASTSRADYTGELFF.